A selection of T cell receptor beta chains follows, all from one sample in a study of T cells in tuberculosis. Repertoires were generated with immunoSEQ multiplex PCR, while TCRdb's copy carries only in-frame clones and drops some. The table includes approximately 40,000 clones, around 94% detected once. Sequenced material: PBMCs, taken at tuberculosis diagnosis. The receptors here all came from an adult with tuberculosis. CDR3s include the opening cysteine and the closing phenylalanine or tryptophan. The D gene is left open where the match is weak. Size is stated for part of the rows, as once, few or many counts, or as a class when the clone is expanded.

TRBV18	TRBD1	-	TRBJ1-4	CASSPYKGQGNEKLFF	TGTGCCAGCTCACCATACAAGGGACAGGGTAATGAAAAACTGTTTTTT
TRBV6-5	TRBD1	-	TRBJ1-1	CASSYSVTGTEAFF	TGTGCCAGCAGTTACTCGGTGACAGGGACTGAAGCTTTCTTT
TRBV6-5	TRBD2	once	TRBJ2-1	CASSTSGALYNEQFF	TGTGCCAGCAGTACAAGCGGGGCACTTTACAATGAGCAGTTCTTC
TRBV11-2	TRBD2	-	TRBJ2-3	CASSLGTSGYTDTQYF	TGTGCCAGCAGCTTAGGGACTAGCGGATACACAGATACGCAGTATTTT
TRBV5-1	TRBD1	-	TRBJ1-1	CASRTTGDTEAFF	TGCGCCAGCAGAACAACAGGGGATACTGAAGCTTTCTTT
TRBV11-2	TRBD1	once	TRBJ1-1	CASSFGDRRNTEAFF	TGTGCCAGCAGCTTCGGGGACAGAAGAAACACTGAAGCTTTCTTT
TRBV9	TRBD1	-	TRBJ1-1	CASSVLHRGKLGEAFF	TGTGCCAGCAGCGTCTTACACAGGGGTAAACTGGGTGAAGCTTTCTTT
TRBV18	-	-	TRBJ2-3	CASSPRADPTDTQYF	TGTGCCAGCTCACCACGGGCCGACCCCACAGATACGCAGTATTTT
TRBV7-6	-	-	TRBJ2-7	CASSTHEGIIYEQYF	TGTGCCAGCAGCACCCACGAGGGAATCATCTACGAGCAGTACTTC
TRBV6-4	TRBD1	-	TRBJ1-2	CASSAGQGLGGYTF	TGTGCCAGCAGTGCTGGACAGGGATTAGGTGGCTACACCTTC
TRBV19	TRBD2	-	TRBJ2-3	CASSTPGLAGGTDTQYF	TGTGCCAGTAGTACTCCGGGACTAGCGGGGGGCACAGATACGCAGTATTTT
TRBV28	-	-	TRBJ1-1	CASSLRSREAEAFF	TGTGCCAGCAGTTTAAGATCCAGGGAGGCTGAAGCTTTCTTT
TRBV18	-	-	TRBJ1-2	CASSPQEYYGYTF	TGTGCCAGCTCACCACAGGAGTACTATGGCTACACCTTC
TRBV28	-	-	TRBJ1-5	CASSLKSSPGPQHF	TGTGCCAGCAGTTTAAAAAGCTCCCCGGGGCCCCAGCATTTT
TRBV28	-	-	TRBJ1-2	CASSSRDGYTF	TGTGCCAGCAGTTCCAGGGATGGCTACACCTTC
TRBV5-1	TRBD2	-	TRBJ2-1	CASSLDPRLAGGDEQFF	TGCGCCAGCAGCTTGGACCCCCGACTAGCGGGGGGCGATGAGCAGTTCTTC
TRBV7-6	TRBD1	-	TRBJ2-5	CASSRGPQTGETQYF	TGTGCCAGCAGCAGGGGGCCTCAGACAGGGGAGACCCAGTACTTC
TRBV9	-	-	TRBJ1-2	CASSDRTDYGYTF	TGTGCCAGCAGCGACCGGACAGACTATGGCTACACCTTC
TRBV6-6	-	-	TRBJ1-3	CATLNAGSGNTIYF	TGTGCCACTCTGAACGCAGGGTCTGGAAACACCATATATTTT
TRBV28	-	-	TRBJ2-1	CASSLYHTYNEQFF	TGTGCCAGCAGTTTATATCACACCTACAATGAGCAGTTCTTC
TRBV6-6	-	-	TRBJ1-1	CASRYIQGPNTEAFF	TGTGCCAGCAGGTATATACAGGGACCGAACACTGAAGCTTTCTTT
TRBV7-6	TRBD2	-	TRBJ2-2	CASSLSGTSGGELFF	TGTGCCAGCAGCCTATCCGGGACTAGCGGCGGGGAGCTGTTTTTT
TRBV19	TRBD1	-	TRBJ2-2	CASSPSQGALTGELFF	TGTGCCAGTAGTCCGTCTCAGGGGGCGCTGACCGGGGAGCTGTTTTTT
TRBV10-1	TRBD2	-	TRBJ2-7	CASSESLAGSYEQYF	TGCGCCAGCAGTGAGTCGCTAGCGGGGTCCTACGAGCAGTACTTC
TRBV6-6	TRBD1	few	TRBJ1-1	CASSSIGQVNTEAFF	TGTGCCAGCAGCTCAATAGGACAGGTGAACACTGAAGCTTTCTTT
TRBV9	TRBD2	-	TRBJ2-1	CASSDSGGNSYNEQFF	TGTGCCAGCAGCGATAGCGGGGGTAACTCCTACAATGAGCAGTTCTTC
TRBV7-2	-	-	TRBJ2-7	CASSLRGRGNEQYF	TGTGCCAGCAGCTTACGCGGGCGCGGGAACGAGCAGTACTTC
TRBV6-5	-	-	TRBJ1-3	CASSYDGTPGNTIYF	TGTGCCAGCAGTTACGATGGCACGCCCGGAAACACCATATATTTT
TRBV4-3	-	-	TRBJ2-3	CASSQRSGRTDTQYF	TGCGCCAGCAGCCAACGTAGTGGGCGCACAGATACGCAGTATTTT
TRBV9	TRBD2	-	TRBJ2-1	CASSRLLSGSNEQFF	TGTGCCAGCAGTCGATTACTTAGCGGGAGCAATGAGCAGTTCTTC
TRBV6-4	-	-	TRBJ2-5	CASSELARQETQYF	TGTGCCAGCAGTGAGTTGGCCCGCCAAGAGACCCAGTACTTC
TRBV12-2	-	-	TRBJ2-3	CASRLAGLAGSTDTQYF	TGTGCAAGTCGCTTAGCGGGACTAGCGGGGAGCACAGATACGCAGTATTTT
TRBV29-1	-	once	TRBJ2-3	CSVEAKELPSYTQYF	TGCAGCGTTGAAGCGAAAGAACTGCCATCCTATACGCAGTATTTT
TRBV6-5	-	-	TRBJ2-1	CASSYSTLSSEQFF	TGTGCCAGCAGTTACTCGACTTTAAGTAGTGAGCAGTTCTTC
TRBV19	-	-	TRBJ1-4	CASRDGGGSLPEKLFF	TGTGCCAGTAGGGATGGCGGGGGGTCGCTCCCCGAAAAACTGTTTTTT
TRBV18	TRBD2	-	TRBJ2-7	CASSLGLAALDDEQYF	TGTGCCAGCTCCCTGGGACTAGCGGCCCTCGATGACGAGCAGTACTTC
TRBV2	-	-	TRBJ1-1	CASSLHSGLNTEAFF	TGTGCCAGCAGCCTTCACTCCGGGTTGAACACTGAAGCTTTCTTT
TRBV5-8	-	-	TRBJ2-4	CASSFQGGIKNIQYF	TGTGCCAGCAGCTTTCAAGGAGGGATCAAAAACATTCAGTACTTC
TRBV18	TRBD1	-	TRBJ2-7	CASSPTGDFYEQYF	TGTGCCAGCTCACCCACAGGGGATTTCTACGAGCAGTACTTC
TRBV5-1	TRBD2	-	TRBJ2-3	CARPAGALTSTDTQYF	TGCGCCAGACCAGCGGGAGCTCTAACTAGCACAGATACGCAGTATTTT
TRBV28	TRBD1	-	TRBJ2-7	CASSHGQAEVYEQYF	TGTGCCAGCAGTCATGGACAGGCCGAGGTCTACGAGCAGTACTTC